This is a list of T cell receptor beta chains from one sample in a study of blood T cell repertoires in COVID-19. The repertoire was sequenced with immunoSEQ multiplex PCR; TCRdb's copy has only in-frame clones and lacks some. The table records more than 200,000 clones, 65% to 80% of them present only once. Source material: peripheral blood. These receptors came from a middle-aged woman with active or convalescent COVID-19. Each CDR3 is given with its conserved first and last residue. A D gene is named only where the DNA matches it firmly. Some rows mark clone size as missing; the rest say once, few, many or name a class of expanded clone.

d_call	clone_size	v_call	cdr3_length	j_call	cdr3_nt	cdr3_aa
TRBD1	-	TRBV6-4	16	TRBJ2-5	TGTGCCAGCAGTGCCCAGAAGGACAGGGCTGAGGAGACCCAGTACTTC	CASSAQKDRAEETQYF
-	few	TRBV12-5	12	TRBJ2-7	TGTGCTAGTGCGGGTGACTCCTACGAGCAGTACTTC	CASAGDSYEQYF
TRBD1	-	TRBV19	19	TRBJ1-5	TGTGCCAGTAGTATACGACAGGGGGGGACAGGGTCCAACTCACAGCCCCAGCATTTT	CASSIRQGGTGSNSQPQHF
-	-	TRBV7-2	16	TRBJ1-6	TGTGCCAGCAGCTTCAACTTGGGGGGGGCAGGTTCACCCCTCCACTTT	CASSFNLGGAGSPLHF
-	-	TRBV28	16	TRBJ1-5	TGTGCCAGCAGTTTATCGGGCGGGGGCCGCGGTCAGCCCCAGCATTTT	CASSLSGGGRGQPQHF
TRBD2	-	TRBV5-1	16	TRBJ2-3	TGCGCCAGCAGCTTGCCTAGCGGGGAATACTCAGATACGCAGTATTTT	CASSLPSGEYSDTQYF
-	-	TRBV5-1	13	TRBJ1-2	TGCGCCAGCAGCTTGATAGATAACTATGGCTACACCTTC	CASSLIDNYGYTF
TRBD1	once	TRBV6-5	14	TRBJ2-1	TGTGCCAGCAGCCTGGACAGGTTCGGGAATGAGCAGTTCTTC	CASSLDRFGNEQFF
-	-	TRBV15	14	TRBJ1-2	TGTGCCACCAGCACGATCCGGGGTGGCTATGGCTACACCTTC	CATSTIRGGYGYTF
TRBD1	-	TRBV5-5	13	TRBJ1-2	TGTGCCAGCAGCTTGGCCCAGGGGGCTAGCTACACCTTC	CASSLAQGASYTF
-	-	TRBV7-3	14	TRBJ1-1	TGTGCCAGCAGCCCAGGGGCCGCGAGTACTGAAGCTTTCTTT	CASSPGAASTEAFF
TRBD1	-	TRBV6-5	15	TRBJ1-5	TGTGCCAGCAGTCGCGGGACAGGGGCCCGACAGCCCCAGCATTTT	CASSRGTGARQPQHF
TRBD1	-	TRBV30	13	TRBJ1-2	TGTGCCTGGAGTGTACAGGGGGCGATCGGCTACACCTTC	CAWSVQGAIGYTF
-	once	TRBV6-1	14	TRBJ2-5	TGTGCCAGCAGTGAAGCGATCAGGGCCCGGACCCAGTACTTC	CASSEAIRARTQYF
-	-	TRBV9	14	TRBJ1-5	TGTGCCAGCGGTGGGGAGTCCTTGGGCCAGCCCCAGCATTTT	CASGGESLGQPQHF
TRBD2	-	TRBV4-1	18	TRBJ2-1	TGCGCCAGCAGCCAACTATTCGTGACTAGCGGGGGATACAATGAGCAGTTCTTC	CASSQLFVTSGGYNEQFF
TRBD1	-	TRBV2	15	TRBJ1-4	TGTGCCAGCGGGATCACTGACAGGGGAGGGGGAAAACTGTTTTTT	CASGITDRGGGKLFF
TRBD1	once	TRBV3-1/TRBV3-2	15	TRBJ1-3	TGTGCCAGCAGCCAACAGGGGGCCCCTGGAAACACCATATATTTT	CASSQQGAPGNTIYF
-	-	TRBV5-5	16	TRBJ2-3	TGTGCCAGCAGTTATAGGGGGACCATTACCACAGATACGCAGTATTTT	CASSYRGTITTDTQYF
-	-	TRBV5-1	14	TRBJ1-4	TGCGCCAGCGGTGGAGGCCGGGTTAATGAAAAACTGTTTTTT	CASGGGRVNEKLFF
-	few	TRBV2	16	TRBJ1-3	TGTGCCAGCAGTTCGTTCGAGGTCCGCTCTGGAAACACCATATATTTT	CASSSFEVRSGNTIYF
TRBD1	once	TRBV5-1	15	TRBJ1-3	TGCGCCAGCAGCTTGAGGACAGGGAGTGGAAACACCATATATTTT	CASSLRTGSGNTIYF
TRBD1	once	TRBV15	14	TRBJ1-4	TGTGCCACCAGCAGAGATAGGGGGCGGGAAAAACTGTTTTTT	CATSRDRGREKLFF
TRBD1	-	TRBV19	17	TRBJ2-1	TGTGCCAGTAGTACCTATAGTTCCCGGGACAGTTTAAATGAGCAGTTCTTC	CASSTYSSRDSLNEQFF
-	few	TRBV6-1	15	TRBJ1-3	TGTGCCAGCAGTGAAGCGGAGGAGGGTGGAAACACCATATATTTT	CASSEAEEGGNTIYF
-	-	TRBV27	16	TRBJ1-1	TGTGCCAGCAGTTCAACGGGCAGGGGCTCCGTATATGAAGCTTTCTTT	CASSSTGRGSVYEAFF
TRBD1	-	TRBV6-5	14	TRBJ1-1	TGTGCCAGCAGTCCCAGGGGGCCGGGCACTGAAGCTTTCTTT	CASSPRGPGTEAFF
-	-	TRBV4-1	14	TRBJ1-2	TGCGCCAGCAGCCAAGCCCGATGGGCGCATGGCTACACCTTC	CASSQARWAHGYTF
-	-	TRBV19	15	TRBJ1-3	TGTGCCAGTAGTACGACGACAGGCTCTGGAAACACCATATATTTT	CASSTTTGSGNTIYF
-	-	TRBV5-6	16	TRBJ1-4	TGTGCCAGCAGCGGGGCGGGGTTTGCAACTAATGAAAAACTGTTTTTT	CASSGAGFATNEKLFF
TRBD1	-	TRBV5-1	15	TRBJ1-2	TGCGCCAGCAGCTTGGAGGCCAGGGGGTATGATGGCTACACCTTC	CASSLEARGYDGYTF
-	-	TRBV14	16	TRBJ1-2	TGTGCCAGCAGCCGAACGGACGCACGGAGGGACTATGGCTACACCTTC	CASSRTDARRDYGYTF
TRBD1	-	TRBV20-1	11	TRBJ1-2	TGCAGTGCTGGGGACAGCTATGGCTACACCTTC	CSAGDSYGYTF
TRBD1	-	TRBV7-3	14	TRBJ2-2	TGTGCCAGCAGCTTAGGACAGGCACCCGGGGAGCTGTTTTTT	CASSLGQAPGELFF
-	-	TRBV30	12	TRBJ1-2	TGTGCCTGGATGGAGGTTACCGTCGGCTACACCTTC	CAWMEVTVGYTF
-	-	TRBV5-4	14	TRBJ1-1	TGTGCCAGCAGCTTGGGGGGCGTGTACACTGAAGCTTTCTTT	CASSLGGVYTEAFF
-	-	TRBV4-2	15	TRBJ1-1	TGTGCCAGCAGCCAGCATCAGGGGAGCGGTACTGAAGCTTTCTTT	CASSQHQGSGTEAFF
TRBD1	-	TRBV19	13	TRBJ2-7	TGTGCCAGTAGACAGGGACAGGTGGGCGAGCAGTACTTC	CASRQGQVGEQYF
-	-	TRBV28	14	TRBJ2-5	TGTGCCAGCAGTTCCTCGGACCAGCCGGGGAGCCAGTACTTC	CASSSSDQPGSQYF
-	-	TRBV19	15	TRBJ1-5	TGTGCCAGTACCGAGGGGGGGCCGAGCAATCAGCCCCAGCATTTT	CASTEGGPSNQPQHF
-	once	TRBV6-5	15	TRBJ1-1	TGTGCCAGCAGCAGAGGGGGTGGAGGGAACACTGAAGCTTTCTTT	CASSRGGGGNTEAFF
-	-	TRBV6-5	12	TRBJ1-2	TGTGCCAGCAGACAGGGTTTATTGGGCTACACCTTC	CASRQGLLGYTF
TRBD1	-	TRBV11-1	15	TRBJ1-4	TGTGCCAGCAGCATCCGACAGGGAAGATTGGAAAAACTGTTTTTT	CASSIRQGRLEKLFF
-	-	TRBV9	15	TRBJ2-2	TGTGCCAGCAGCGTACAGGGGGGGAACACCGGGGAGCTGTTTTTT	CASSVQGGNTGELFF
-	many	TRBV11-3	16	TRBJ2-3	TGTGCCAGCAGCTTAGGAAGACTAGTTCGAACAGATACGCAGTATTTT	CASSLGRLVRTDTQYF
TRBD1	-	TRBV5-1	14	TRBJ1-2	TGCGCCAGCAGCTTTCAGGGACAGGGCTATGGCTACACCTTC	CASSFQGQGYGYTF
TRBD1	-	TRBV10-3	17	TRBJ1-3	TGTGCCATCAGGCAACCGGGACAGGGGGTTCTAGGGAACACCATATATTTT	CAIRQPGQGVLGNTIYF
TRBD2	-	TRBV2	15	TRBJ2-1	TGTGCCAGCAGGCGGACTAGCGGGGACTACAATGAGCAGTTCTTC	CASRRTSGDYNEQFF
-	-	TRBV5-1	14	TRBJ2-1	TGCGCCAGCAACCCCGACAGCGTCTACAATGAGCAGTTCTTC	CASNPDSVYNEQFF
-	-	TRBV5-1	15	TRBJ1-6	TGCGCCAGCAGCTGGGGCAGTTTTGAGGATTCACCCCTCCACTTT	CASSWGSFEDSPLHF
TRBD1	once	TRBV7-9	15	TRBJ1-1	TGTGCCAGCAGCGGGGGGACAGGGGGCCACACTGAAGCTTTCTTT	CASSGGTGGHTEAFF
-	-	TRBV7-3	13	TRBJ2-5	TGTGCCAGCAGCTTTGGCAGTCAAGAGACCCAGTACTTC	CASSFGSQETQYF
TRBD2	few	TRBV7-9	18	TRBJ2-3	TGTGCCAGCAGCTTTACTAGCGGGGGAGCCAGGAGCACAGATACGCAGTATTTT	CASSFTSGGARSTDTQYF